The 30 T cell receptor beta chains below all came from one sample that was sequenced in a study of blood T cell repertoires in COVID-19 (dated by TCRdb to about 2020). To prepare the library, the immunoSEQ multiplex PCR assay was applied. Entries here come from immuneACCESS through TCRdb and include only in-frame sequences with V and J called. Some clones fail to appear in such tables; in the studies checked, an unresolved V gene covers under half of the shortfall, and the cause of the remainder is unknown. This sample comprises roughly 150,000 clones, 75% to 90% of them detected only once. The top ten constitute roughly 0.6% of the sample. The specimen sequenced was peripheral blood. These receptors came from a man aged 60 to 75 with acute or convalescent COVID-19.

The chain uses TRBV7-9 and TRBJ2-7, with TRBD1 as a possible D gene (6 bases). Germline values: CDR1 SEHNR, CDR2 FQNEAQ (reference sequence). There are 16 residues in the CDR3. V dropped 10 bases and J dropped 0 bases, with 22 bases sitting between them. CDR3 sequence: CATDREQGLSSYEQYF. CDR3 sequence (DNA): TGTGCCACCGATCGGGAACAGGGCCTAAGCTCCTACGAGCAGTACTTC.

This clone was counted between two and nine times. This chain uses TRBV30 with TRBJ2-7, with D perhaps TRBD2 (6 bases). The CDR3 covers 13 residues. Germline CDR1 reads GTSNPN; CDR2 reads SVGIG (reference sequence). Trimming cost V 6 bases and J 6 bases, with 18 bases left between them. CDR3 bases: TGTGCCTGCCCCGCGGGGCTAGCTGGCGAGCAGTACTTC. Protein product: CACPAGLAGEQYF.

The chain links TRBV27 to TRBJ1-2, with D unclear. CDR3 length equals 13 residues. Germline V gene data show CDR1 as MNHEY and CDR2 as SMNVEV (reference sequence). V was clipped by 4 bases and J by 1 base, with 7 bases between them. The CDR3 protein is CASSSMSNYGYTF. The CDR3 DNA is TGTGCCAGCAGTTCCATGAGTAACTATGGCTACACCTTC.

The chain recombines TRBV18 with TRBJ1-2; weak D call: TRBD1 (6 bases). Looked up from germline, CDR1 is KGHSH and CDR2 is LQKENI. This CDR3 is 14 amino acids long. Trimming left V 1 base short and J 0 bases short, with 6 bases between. This CDR3 is CASSPRDTNYGYTF. Written as DNA, the CDR3 is TGTGCCAGCTCACCACGGGACACTAACTATGGCTACACCTTC.

This clone showed up just once. The chain couples TRBV6-5 to TRBJ1-2; TRBD1 aligns across 9 bases. CDR3 length: 14 residues. Trimming took 7 bases from V and 4 from J; bases not matched to a gene: 7. Germline CDR1 and CDR2: MNHEY and SVGAGI. The chain's CDR3 is CASTAGTGTYGYTF. As DNA, the CDR3 is TGTGCCAGCACCGCCGGGACAGGGACCTATGGCTACACCTTC.

This clone was observed once. The CDR3 DNA is TGTGCCAGCAGTGAAGGGTTTGACAGGGGGCGGGAGCAGTACTTC. Protein sequence: CASSEGFDRGREQYF. The V and J genes are TRBV6-1 and TRBJ2-7; 10 nucleotides match TRBD1. The length of the CDR3 is 15 residues. V lost 1 base to trimming and J lost 7 bases; unmatched junction nucleotides: 7. Germline lookup yields CDR1 MNHNS and CDR2 SASEGT.

The chain links TRBV19 to TRBJ1-1; 9 nucleotides match TRBD1. This CDR3 is 14 amino acids long. Germline assignment: CDR1 LNHDA and CDR2 SQIVND (reference sequence). The V segment lost 5 bases and the J segment 3 bases; nucleotides outside the gene matches: 4. The CDR3 nucleotides are TGTGCCAGTAGTCTCGGGACAGGGTACACTGAAGCTTTCTTT. Residues: CASSLGTGYTEAFF.

J is TRBJ2-7 and V is TRBV7-2, with 8 bases fitting TRBD1. Unmatched junction bases numbered 7, after V lost 4 bases and J lost 5 bases. Germline V CDR1 and CDR2: SGHTA, FQGNSA. This CDR3 contains 14 residues. CDR3 bases: TGTGCCAGCAGCTCAGGACAGGGAGTCCACGAGCAGTACTTC. Residues: CASSSGQGVHEQYF. Filled out from reference TRBV7-2 and TRBJ2-7, the complete variable domain reads GAGVSQSPSNKVTEKGKDVELRCDPISGHTALYWYRQSLGQGLEFLIYFQGNSAPDKSGLPSDRFSAERTGGSVSTLTIQRTQQEDSAVYLCASSSGQGVHEQYFGPGTRLTVT.

Written as DNA, the CDR3 is TGTGCCAGCCGGGCTAGCGGGAGAGATACGCAGTATTTT. It specifies CASRASGRDTQYF. The rearrangement joins TRBV6-5 to TRBJ2-3, with 10 positions matching TRBD2. In germline, CDR1 is MNHEY, CDR2 SVGAGI. V lost 8 bases to trimming and J lost 5 bases; unmatched junction nucleotides: 4. The CDR3 is made up of 13 amino acids.

The V and J genes are TRBV4-3 and TRBJ2-7; a possible D gene is TRBD2 (6 bases). CDR1 and CDR2 from the germline V gene are LGHNA and YSLEER. The CDR3 loop spans 15 amino acids. The ends were cut back, 1 base at V and 2 bases at J, with 12 bases in the middle. CDR3 DNA sequence: TGCGCCAGCAGCCAAGTAGGAGGGGCGCCCTACGAGCAGTACTTC. This codes for CASSQVGGAPYEQYF.

V is TRBV6-5 and J is TRBJ1-3; D gene uncertain. The CDR3 spans 12 residues. CDR1 and CDR2 from the germline V gene are MNHEY and SVGAGI. The V end lost 6 bases, the J end lost 0 bases, and 3 bases lay between the germline ends. The CDR3, as DNA: TGTGCCAGCAGCAACTCTGGAAACACCATATATTTT. Protein: CASSNSGNTIYF.

The chain carries TRBV11-3 and TRBJ2-1; TRBD2 agrees at 8 bases. Trimming removed 3 bases from V and 3 bases from J; junction bases left unmatched: 4. CDR1 SGHNT and CDR2 YENEEA come from the germline V gene. This CDR3 contains 15 residues. CDR3 sequence reads: CASSLKRGNYNEQFF. The CDR3 nucleotides are TGTGCCAGCAGCTTGAAGCGGGGGAACTACAATGAGCAGTTCTTC. The whole variable domain, filled in from reference TRBV11-3 and TRBJ2-1, reads EAGVVQSPRYKIIEKKQPVAFWCNPISGHNTLYWYLQNLGQGPELLIRYENEEAVDDSQLPKDRFSAERLKGVDSTLKIQPAELGDSAVYLCASSLKRGNYNEQFFGPGTRLTVL.

The chain couples TRBV7-9 to TRBJ1-4; possible D gene TRBD1, 6 bases. Trimming left V 5 bases short and J 0 bases short, with 10 bases between. The germline V gene has CDR1 SEHNR and CDR2 FQNEAQ (reference sequence). This CDR3 is built from 15 residues. CDR3 protein: CASSPTGSTNEKLFF. The DNA of the CDR3 is TGTGCCAGCAGCCCAACAGGGTCAACTAATGAAAAACTGTTTTTT. Combining the CDR3 with reference TRBV7-9 and TRBJ1-4 gives the whole variable domain DTGVSQNPRHKITKRGQNVTFRCDPISEHNRLYWYRQTLGQGPEFLTYFQNEAQLEKSRLLSDRFSAERPKGSFSTLEIQRTEQGDSAMYLCASSPTGSTNEKLFFGSGTQLSVL.

The V call is TRBV7-2, the J call TRBJ1-4; 9 bases align to TRBD1. Germline assignment: CDR1 SGHTA and CDR2 FQGNSA. The ends lost 5 bases at V and 5 bases at J; junction bases unmatched: 3. The length of the CDR3 is 14 residues. The CDR3 sequence: CASSPGQGNEKLFF. As DNA, the CDR3 is TGTGCCAGCAGCCCGGGACAGGGCAATGAAAAACTGTTTTTT.

A few counts support this clone. The chain has TRBV6-4 and TRBJ2-1, with TRBD2 matching 8 bases. This CDR3 comprises 15 residues. V lost 6 bases, J lost 5 bases, and 9 bases stayed unmatched. Germline V gene lookup returns CDR1 MRHNA and CDR2 SNTAGT. The CDR3 DNA sequence: TGTGCCAGCAGCCGGGGGGGAGCGGGGGACAATGAGCAGTTCTTC. Protein: CASSRGGAGDNEQFF.

This clone has just a few counts. The chain employs TRBV18 and TRBJ1-6, with 10 bases that match TRBD1. V gave up 2 bases and J gave up 5 bases; unmatched junction bases: 0. The CDR3 runs to 15 residues. The V gene's germline CDR1 is KGHSH and CDR2 LQKENI. CDR3 amino acids: CASSPGTGDNSPLHF. CDR3 DNA: TGTGCCAGCTCACCAGGGACAGGGGATAATTCACCCCTCCACTTT.

Of note for this clone: Other DNA sequences in the sample encode the same CDR3. The genes are TRBV9 and TRBJ1-6, with no clear D. The CDR3 runs to 15 residues. CDR1 is SGDLS and CDR2 is YYNGEE in the germline V gene. The V gene lost 0 bases and the J gene lost 0 bases, with 4 bases spanning the gap. CDR3 sequence (DNA): TGTGCCAGCAGCGTAGAGAGCTCCTATAATTCACCCCTCCACTTT. Translation gives CASSVESSYNSPLHF.

The chain carries TRBV12-3 or TRBV12-4 and TRBJ1-6; D is unresolved. Trimming cost V 3 bases and J 8 bases, with 8 bases left between them. This CDR3 comprises 13 residues. CDR3 sequence reads: CASSFFEDSPLHF. The CDR3 DNA reads as TGTGCCAGCAGTTTTTTTGAGGATTCACCCCTCCACTTT.

The sample holds one count of this clone. The J gene is TRBJ1-1, the V gene TRBV25-1; D is perhaps TRBD1 (6 bases). This CDR3 is 15 amino acids long. The ends were cut back, 1 base at V and 2 bases at J, with 11 bases in the middle. Germline CDR1 is MGHDK and CDR2 is SYGVNS. CDR3 DNA sequence: TGTGCCAGCAGTGAATCAGGGGCGATTAACACTGAAGCTTTCTTT. Its translation is CASSESGAINTEAFF.

J is TRBJ1-6 and V is TRBV9; the match to TRBD1 covers 7 bases. The CDR3 length is 17 residues. Looked up from germline, CDR1 is SGDLS and CDR2 is YYNGEE. The junction had 16 bases not matched to a gene; V was cut back by 5 bases and J by 8 bases. CDR3 loop: CASRAGGFWGEDSPLHF. The CDR3 DNA is TGTGCCAGCAGGGCAGGGGGTTTTTGGGGAGAGGATTCACCCCTCCACTTT.

The chain combines TRBV19 with TRBJ1-2; D remains ambiguous. V lost 6 bases to trimming and J lost 7 bases, with 15 bases between them. CDR3 length: 13 amino acids. Germline V CDR1 and CDR2: LNHDA, SQIVND (reference sequence). The CDR3 DNA follows: TGTGCCAGTAGCCCCACCCGGGAGGGTGGCTACACCTTC. Translating it yields CASSPTREGGYTF. Drawing the rest from reference TRBV19 and TRBJ1-2, the complete variable domain is DGGITQSPKYLFRKEGQNVTLSCEQNLNHDAMYWYRQDPGQGLRLIYYSQIVNDFQKGDIAEGYSVSREKKESFPLTVTSAQKNPTAFYLCASSPTREGGYTFGSGTRLTVV.

The genes are TRBV10-3 and TRBJ2-3; 7 bases fit TRBD2. CDR1 is ENHRY, CDR2 SYGVKD, per germline. The V gene end was trimmed by 8 bases and the J gene end by 4 bases; junction bases not matched to a gene: 0. CDR3 length: 11 residues. The CDR3 DNA reads as TGTGCCATCGGGGGGGCAGATACGCAGTATTTT. Amino acid sequence: CAIGGADTQYF.

The chain carries TRBV6-2 or TRBV6-3 and TRBJ2-3; 9 bases are shared with TRBD2. This CDR3 is built from 18 residues. Germline V gives CDR1 MNHEY, CDR2 SVGEGT. J was trimmed by 4 bases and V by 0 bases; bases with no gene match: 11. DNA for the CDR3: TGTGCCAGCAGTTACTCCCTCCGTTTGGCGGGAGGGCCAGATACGCAGTATTTT. Amino acid sequence: CASSYSLRLAGGPDTQYF.

As concerns this clone: At one end the junction does not follow the germline gene, possibly because of a read error. V and J are TRBV18 and TRBJ1-4; D might be TRBD1 (5 bases). Germline V lookup: CDR1 KGHSH, CDR2 LQKENI. The CDR3 consists of 15 residues. In nucleotides, the CDR3 is TGTGCCAGCTCACCAGGGGCCGCAACTAATGAAACACTGTTTTTT. It translates to CASSPGAATNETLFF.

This clone occurred a few times. The CDR3: CSAREDTQAFF. CDR3 coding DNA: TGCAGTGCTAGAGAGGACACCCAAGCTTTCTTT. The rearrangement links TRBV20-1 to TRBJ1-1; maybe TRBD1 (5 bases). The V end lost 0 bases, the J end lost 9 bases, and 8 bases lay between the germline ends. The germline gives CDR1 DFQATT, CDR2 SNEGSKA (reference sequence). The CDR3 covers 11 residues.

This clone was observed a handful of times. The chain is built from TRBV18 and TRBJ2-1; 9 bases map to TRBD1. The CDR3 spans 13 residues. Germline CDR1 is KGHSH and CDR2 is LQKENI. With V trimmed by 6 bases and J by 7 bases, 4 bases remained unmatched. The CDR3 region has the DNA TGTGCCAGCTCCCCTGGGACAGGGAATGAGCAGTTCTTC. Translating it yields CASSPGTGNEQFF.

This clone was seen a handful of times. At the DNA level, this CDR3 is encoded by other sequences in the same sample as well. This chain links TRBV4-3 with TRBJ1-6, with 9 bases that match TRBD1. V lost 3 bases to trimming and J lost 10 bases; unmatched junction nucleotides: 1. The CDR3 covers 13 residues. The germline CDR1 and CDR2 sequences are LGHNA and YSLEER. This chain's CDR3 is CASSQDRGSPLHF. CDR3 coding DNA: TGCGCCAGCAGCCAGGACAGGGGATCACCCCTCCACTTT.

The chain recombines TRBV5-4 with TRBJ2-1, with a possible D match to TRBD2 (5 bases). The germline CDR1 and CDR2 sequences are SGHNT and YYREEE (reference sequence). There are 16 residues in the CDR3. V was shortened by 6 bases and J by 7 bases, with 23 bases between the two germline ends. CDR3 protein: CASNHPLEERQNEQFF. CDR3 sequence (DNA): TGTGCCAGCAACCATCCTCTGGAGGAGCGTCAAAATGAGCAGTTCTTC.

The gene calls are TRBV18 and TRBJ1-4; 7 bases match TRBD1. This CDR3 contains 15 residues. The ends lost 4 bases at V and 5 bases at J; junction bases unmatched: 7. In germline, CDR1 is KGHSH, CDR2 LQKENI. The CDR3 is CASSLQGGSNEKLFF. The CDR3 DNA reads TGTGCCAGCTCACTCCAAGGGGGCAGCAATGAAAAACTGTTTTTT.

Comments on this clone: Other DNA sequences in the same sample also yield this CDR3. The chain couples TRBV24-1 to TRBJ2-5, with 7 bases that match TRBD1. Trimming cost V 4 bases and J 4 bases; bases outside gene matches: 5. Germline CDR1 KGHDR, CDR2 SFDVKD. The CDR3 runs 14 residues. The CDR3 reads CATSDPGGRETQYF. The CDR3 nucleotides are TGTGCCACCAGTGACCCAGGGGGTCGAGAGACCCAGTACTTC.